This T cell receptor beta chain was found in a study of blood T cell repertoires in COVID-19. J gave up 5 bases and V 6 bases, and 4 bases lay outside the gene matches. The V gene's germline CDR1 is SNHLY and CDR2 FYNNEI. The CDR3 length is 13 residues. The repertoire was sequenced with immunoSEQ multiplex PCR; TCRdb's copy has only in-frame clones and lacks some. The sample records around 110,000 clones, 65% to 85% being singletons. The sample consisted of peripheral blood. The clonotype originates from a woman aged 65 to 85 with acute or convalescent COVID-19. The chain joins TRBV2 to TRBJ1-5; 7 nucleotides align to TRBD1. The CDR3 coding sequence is TGTGCCAGCAGATGGACAGGATATCAGCCCCAGCATTTT. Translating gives CASRWTGYQPQHF.